Listed here are 4 T cell receptor beta chains from one sample, sequenced in a study of cytomegalovirus exposure and HLA in healthy donors. PCR primers comprised 60 Vbeta and 13 Jbeta primers. Assay: immunoSEQ multiplex PCR; the TCRdb copy retains only in-frame clones and omits some. Among around 180,000 clones listed, about 84% were seen once. The material sequenced was PBMCs. These receptors were obtained from a man aged 18 to 29 in good health and CMV-seronegative.

The J gene is TRBJ2-1, the V gene TRBV29-1; D is unresolved. Trimming took 0 bases from V and 2 from J, leaving 11 bases between them. The germline V gene has CDR1 SQVTM and CDR2 ANQGSEA. CDR3 length equals 15 residues. Written as DNA, the CDR3 is TGCAGCGTTGAAGATGGGCAGGTCCCCTACAATGAGCAGTTCTTC. Translation: CSVEDGQVPYNEQFF.

This clone has a single count. One junction end does not reproduce the germline sequence, and a read error may be involved. The chain uses TRBV9 and TRBJ2-5; 9 positions agree with TRBD1. Germline CDR1 and CDR2: SGDLS and YYNGEE. The CDR3 extends over 14 amino acids. CDR3 nucleotides: TGTGCCAGCAGCGAGGGACAGGGCGAAGAGACCCAGCACTTC. It codes for CASSEGQGEETQHF.

V is TRBV19 and J is TRBJ1-2; the D gene is possibly TRBD1 (5 bases). Trimming took off 7 bases at V and 8 bases at J, with 14 bases between the two ends. The CDR3 contains 12 residues. Germline V CDR1 and CDR2: LNHDA, SQIVND (reference sequence). The DNA of the CDR3 is TGTGCCAGTAACATGGGGGGGAACGGCTACACCTTC. This encodes CASNMGGNGYTF. The full variable domain, completed using reference TRBV19 and TRBJ1-2, is DGGITQSPKYLFRKEGQNVTLSCEQNLNHDAMYWYRQDPGQGLRLIYYSQIVNDFQKGDIAEGYSVSREKKESFPLTVTSAQKNPTAFYLCASNMGGNGYTFGSGTRLTVV.

V and J are TRBV7-3 and TRBJ2-1; 10 bases line up with TRBD1. Germline CDR1 reads SGHTA; CDR2 reads FQGTGA. This CDR3 region has 15 residues. V gave up 1 base and J gave up 8 bases; unmatched junction bases: 5. Written as DNA, the CDR3 is TGTGCCAGCAGCTTAAGGGGACAGGGGAGGTATGAGCAGTTCTTC. As protein: CASSLRGQGRYEQFF.